This paragraph reports one T cell receptor (beta chain). Its antigen remains unknown. In unsorted samples, genomic DNA was obtained using around 100 million PBMCs. Germline V gene sequence: CDR1 PRHDT, CDR2 FYEKMQ (reference sequence). Trimming left V 1 base short and J 0 bases short, with 6 bases between. The CDR3 is made up of 15 amino acids. These data belong to a study of shared clonotypes between healthy human individuals. Notes on the study in general: Genetic and exposure-history diversity was limited by the small donor number.

Deep was the level at which the assay was run. PCR replicates from unsorted PBMC used about 290 ng DNA, and this amount was approximately 30,000 T cell genomes. TCRdb's table, derived via immunoSEQ multiplex PCR, lists solely in-frame clones and lacks some. The table records about 470,000 clones, roughly 77% of them present only once. The rearrangement uses TRBV13 and TRBJ2-2; no definite D call. This receptor was identified in a woman in her forties in good health. Some clones in this sample may be carry-over from other donors' samples. Source material: PBMCs. The CDR3 DNA reads TGTGCCAGCAGCTTAGTTGGCGCGAACACCGGGGAGCTGTTTTTT. Encoded protein: CASSLVGANTGELFF.